The clone carrying this TCR beta chain has only one observation. From germline, CDR1 is KGHSH and CDR2 LQKENI. With 3 bases removed from V and 6 bases from J, the gap between germline ends came to 6 bases. This CDR3 contains 12 residues. The data belong to a study of blood T cell repertoires in COVID-19. Study information: Acute-phase and convalescent COVID-19 samples originated in the United States, Italy and Spain. T cells, B-cell-depleted T cells, or PBMCs provided the cDNA or gDNA that served as material.

The method was immunoSEQ multiplex PCR; TCRdb's version includes in-frame clones alone and lacks a portion of them. Of about 98,000 clones detected, about 80% appear once; the ten largest clones hold less than 25%. Source material: peripheral blood. The receptor was derived from a man aged 65-85 years with acute or convalescent COVID-19. V gene TRBV18 combines with J gene TRBJ2-1; D may be TRBD2 (5 bases). CDR3 bases: TGTGCCAGCTCACCCAGCGGCAATGAGCAGTTCTTC. Its protein is CASSPSGNEQFF.